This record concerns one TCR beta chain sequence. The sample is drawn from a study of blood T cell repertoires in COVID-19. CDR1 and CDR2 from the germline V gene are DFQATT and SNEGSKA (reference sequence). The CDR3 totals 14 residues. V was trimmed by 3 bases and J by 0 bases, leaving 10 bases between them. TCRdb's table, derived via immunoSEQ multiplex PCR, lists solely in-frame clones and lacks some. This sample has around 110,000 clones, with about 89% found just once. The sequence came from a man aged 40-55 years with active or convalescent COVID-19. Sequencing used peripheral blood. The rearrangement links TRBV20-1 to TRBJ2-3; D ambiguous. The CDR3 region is CSASQVPSTDTQYF. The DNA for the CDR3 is TGCAGTGCTAGTCAGGTACCTAGCACAGATACGCAGTATTTT.